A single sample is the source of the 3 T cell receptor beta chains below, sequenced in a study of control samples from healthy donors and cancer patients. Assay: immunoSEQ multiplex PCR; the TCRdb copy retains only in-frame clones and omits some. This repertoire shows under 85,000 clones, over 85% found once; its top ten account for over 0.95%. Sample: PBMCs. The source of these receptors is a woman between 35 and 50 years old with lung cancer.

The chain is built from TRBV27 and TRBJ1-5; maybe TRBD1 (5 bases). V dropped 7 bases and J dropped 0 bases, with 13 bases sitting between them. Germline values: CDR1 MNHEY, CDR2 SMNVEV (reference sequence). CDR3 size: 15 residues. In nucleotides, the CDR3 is TGTGCCAGCACGTGGGGCTCTTATAGCAATCAGCCCCAGCATTTT. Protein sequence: CASTWGSYSNQPQHF.

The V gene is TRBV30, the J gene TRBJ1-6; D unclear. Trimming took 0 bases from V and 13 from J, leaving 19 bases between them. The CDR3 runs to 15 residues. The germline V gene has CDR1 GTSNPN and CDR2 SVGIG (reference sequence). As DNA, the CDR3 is TGTGCCTGGAGTGTAAAGGACGGGCTGGGTCGCCCCCTCCACTTT. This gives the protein CAWSVKDGLGRPLHF.

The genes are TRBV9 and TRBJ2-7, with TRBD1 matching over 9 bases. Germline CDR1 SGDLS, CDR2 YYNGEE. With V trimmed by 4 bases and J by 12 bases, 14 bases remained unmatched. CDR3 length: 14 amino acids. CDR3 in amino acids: CASSPRTGEQKLYF. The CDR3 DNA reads TGTGCCAGCAGCCCAAGGACAGGGGAGCAGAAGCTGTACTTC.